Included here is one T cell receptor beta chain sequence, with context. The entry originates in a study of memory CD8 T cells in hepatitis C reinfection. Study summary: A positive HCV RNA test after two negatives ≥60 days apart defined reinfection.

After removal of 7 bases from V and 2 bases from J, the junction contained 9 bases not matched to a gene. This CDR3 contains 15 residues. From germline, CDR1 is SGHRS and CDR2 YFSETQ. Using immunoSEQ multiplex PCR, the repertoire was profiled, and TCRdb retains in-frame clones only, with some absent. Among around 47,000 clones listed, roughly 88% were seen once. Time point specified: peak reinfection, 3 to 8 weeks after reinfection detection. The sorted cells went straight to TCR sequencing with no prior in vitro expansion. The rearrangement joins TRBV5-1 to TRBJ2-3; 8 bases line up with TRBD2. The sample consisted of naive CD8+ T cells sorted from blood. This clonotype originated in a man in his late teens or twenties with hepatitis C virus infection. CDR3 sequence (DNA): TGCGCCAGCCGCCTTCTGGGACTAGACACAGATACGCAGTATTTT. Amino acids: CASRLLGLDTDTQYF.